This section outlines one TCR beta chain sequence together with its context. Its antigen is as yet unknown. The method was immunoSEQ multiplex PCR; TCRdb's version includes in-frame clones alone and lacks a portion of them. The table includes about 350,000 clones, 70% to 90% detected once. The CDR3 sequence is 14 residues long. Trimming took 0 bases from V and 2 from J, leaving 5 bases between them. Germline-derived CDR1 and CDR2 are MNHEY and SVGAGI. Treatment described: some 19 received Ad26.COV2.S at low or high dose, single or two shots; about 5 received placebo; per-sample allocation not given. Sample collection was performed on day 63 after the first vaccine or placebo injection. An Ad26 vector that expressed Wuhan-strain SARS-CoV-2 spike constituted the vaccine. This sample is drawn from a study of Ad26.COV2.S vaccination and SARS-CoV-2 variants. At the level of the study: The study gave Ad26.COV2.S intramuscularly, once or twice 56 days apart. Study outcomes and limitations: Following vaccination, spike-specific CD8+ and CD4+ T cell responses reportedly exhibited substantial breadth.

The sequences come from peripheral blood, collected in a trial of Ad26.COV2.S vaccine versus placebo. This sequence originates from a person between 18 and 65 years old who received the Ad26.COV2.S COVID-19 vaccine or a placebo. V is TRBV6-5 and J is TRBJ2-1, with D uncertain. The CDR3 DNA sequence: TGTGCCAGCAGTTACTCTGGTGCCTACAATGAGCAGTTCTTC. This sequence encodes CASSYSGAYNEQFF.